Listed here are 13 T cell receptor beta chains from one sample, sequenced in a study of cytomegalovirus exposure and HLA in healthy donors. The PCR had 60 Vbeta and 13 Jbeta primers. The data were produced by immunoSEQ multiplex PCR, yet TCRdb's version contains in-frame clones alone and is incomplete. Of roughly 130,000 clones listed, over 60% are singletons. The specimen was PBMCs. The origin of the receptors is a woman in her sixties in good health and CMV-seronegative.

The V and J genes are TRBV28 and TRBJ2-7; D may be TRBD1 (6 bases). Germline CDR1 MDHEN, CDR2 SYDVKM. This CDR3 has 13 residues. The ends were cut back, 7 bases at V and 3 bases at J, with 13 bases in the middle. CDR3 sequence: CASNTGGYYEQYF. The DNA for the CDR3 is TGTGCCAGCAATACTGGGGGCTACTACGAGCAGTACTTC.

This clone is labeled as medium-sized (0.01 to 0.1%). The V gene is TRBV2, the J gene TRBJ2-5; TRBD1 matches at 7 bases. Looked up from germline, CDR1 is SNHLY and CDR2 is FYNNEI. The CDR3 is made up of 13 amino acids. V lost 4 bases, J lost 9 bases, and 8 bases stayed unmatched. CDR3: CASSVGTALSQYF. As DNA, the CDR3 is TGTGCCAGCAGTGTGGGGACAGCGTTGTCCCAGTACTTC. Together with reference TRBV2 and TRBJ2-5, the CDR3 gives the full variable domain: EPEVTQTPSHQVTQMGQEVILRCVPISNHLYFYWYRQILGQKVEFLVSFYNNEISEKSEIFDDQFSVERPDGSNFTLKIRSTKLEDSAMYFCASSVGTALSQYFGPGTRLLVL.

This clone was picked up many times. The chain is built from TRBV29-1 and TRBJ1-5, with a tentative D call TRBD1 (5 bases). CDR3 length: 11 residues. The germline V gene has CDR1 SQVTM and CDR2 ANQGSEA. Between the trimmed V and J ends, which lost 2 bases and 8 bases, there was a span of 7 bases. The CDR3 DNA sequence: TGCAGCGTTGAACAGGGTGAGCCCCAGCATTTT. It translates to CSVEQGEPQHF.

This clone has just a few counts. V and J are TRBV7-8 and TRBJ2-3; 11 bases align to TRBD2. This CDR3 spans 16 amino acids. Per the germline V gene, CDR1 is SGHVS and CDR2 is FQNEAQ. V lost 1 base, J lost 4 bases, and 4 bases stayed unmatched. The CDR3 sequence is CASSLGVAGGADTQYF. In DNA form, the CDR3 reads TGTGCCAGCAGCTTAGGGGTAGCGGGGGGGGCAGATACGCAGTATTTT.

This clone occurred once. This rearrangement joins TRBV6-5 to TRBJ2-3; 8 nucleotides line up with TRBD2. V shed 2 bases and J 5 bases; nucleotides not matched to a gene: 9. CDR3 length equals 16 residues. The germline V gene encodes CDR1 MNHEY and CDR2 SVGAGI. The CDR3 nucleotides are TGTGCCAGCAGTTACGGGTCGGGGGGGCGCGGAGATACGCAGTATTTT. Amino acids: CASSYGSGGRGDTQYF.

This clone was observed a single time. The rearrangement joins TRBV5-4 to TRBJ2-7, with 10 positions matching TRBD1. V dropped 4 bases and J dropped 5; count of bases not matched to a gene: 9. CDR3 length: 15 residues. Germline V gene sequence: CDR1 SGHNT, CDR2 YYREEE (reference sequence). Here the CDR3 DNA reads TGTGCCAGCAGCGCACCGGGACAGGGGTACGACGAGCAGTACTTC. It translates to CASSAPGQGYDEQYF. Looking up the rest from reference TRBV5-4 and TRBJ2-7 gives the full variable domain: ETGVTQSPTHLIKTRGQQVTLRCSSQSGHNTVSWYQQALGQGPQFIFQYYREEENGRGNFPPRFSGLQFPNYSSELNVNALELDDSALYLCASSAPGQGYDEQYFGPGTRLTVT.

V and J are TRBV7-6 and TRBJ2-2; TRBD2 matches 8 bases. In germline, CDR1 is SGHVS, CDR2 FNYEAQ. CDR3 length: 16 amino acids. V lost 0 bases, J lost 7 bases, and 7 bases stayed unmatched. The CDR3 sequence is CASSLATGGRNGELFF. The CDR3 DNA reads as TGTGCCAGCAGCTTAGCCACGGGGGGGCGGAACGGGGAGCTGTTTTTT. The whole variable domain, filled in from reference TRBV7-6 and TRBJ2-2, reads GAGVSQSPRYKVTKRGQDVALRCDPISGHVSLYWYRQALGQGPEFLTYFNYEAQQDKSGLPNDRFSAERPEGSISTLTIQRTEQRDSAMYRCASSLATGGRNGELFFGEGSRLTVL.

CDR3 nucleotides: TGTGCCAGCAGCGAGGGTCTAGCGCCGTACGAGCAGTACTTC. It is translated as CASSEGLAPYEQYF. This chain uses TRBV28 with TRBJ2-5; TRBD2 is a possible D gene (6 bases). The J call is doubtful: the DNA matches TRBJ2-7 better. Per the germline V gene, CDR1 is MDHEN and CDR2 is SYDVKM. The CDR3 extends over 14 amino acids.

The chain recombines TRBV19 with TRBJ2-1; 10 positions agree with TRBD2. V shed 5 bases, J shed 5 bases, and the junction held 9 bases outside the gene matches. CDR3 length: 16 residues. Per the germline V gene, CDR1 is LNHDA and CDR2 is SQIVND (reference sequence). The CDR3 DNA reads as TGTGCCAGTAGTTCCAATAGCGGGGGGCCAAACAATGAGCAGTTCTTC. Protein sequence: CASSSNSGGPNNEQFF.

This clone came up once. DNA of the CDR3: TGTGCCAGCAGAGGGACAGGTGGTGGCTACACCTTC. Its translation: CASRGTGGGYTF. The chain uses TRBV6-5 and TRBJ1-2; 8 bases agree with TRBD1. Unmatched junction bases numbered 4, after V lost 6 bases and J lost 7 bases. The CDR3 length is 12 residues. CDR1 is MNHEY, CDR2 SVGAGI, per germline.

This clone came up a few times. CDR3 residues: CASSEAAQVFYGYTF. DNA for the CDR3: TGTGCCAGCAGTGAAGCGGCCCAGGTCTTTTATGGCTACACCTTC. The rearrangement links TRBV2 to TRBJ1-2; the D is unclear. CDR1 is SNHLY, CDR2 FYNNEI, per germline. The CDR3 length is 15 residues. The V end lost 0 bases, the J end lost 5 bases, and 13 bases lay between the germline ends.

V is TRBV19 and J is TRBJ1-2, with TRBD1 matching 11 bases. The junction had 9 bases not matched to a gene; V was cut back by 9 bases and J by 6 bases. The germline gives CDR1 LNHDA, CDR2 SQIVND (reference sequence). The CDR3 consists of 14 residues. The CDR3 sequence is CASRPGQGANGYTF. CDR3 coding DNA: TGTGCCAGCCGCCCCGGACAGGGGGCTAATGGCTACACCTTC.

This clone came up once. The chain has TRBV4-2 and TRBJ2-7; 7 bases fit TRBD2. The V gene's germline CDR1 is LGHNA and CDR2 YNFKEQ. Trimming cost V 4 bases and J 1 base; bases outside gene matches: 7. This CDR3 has 15 residues. Here the CDR3 reads CASSPVGGGSYEQYF. DNA of the CDR3: TGTGCCAGCAGCCCGGTCGGCGGGGGATCCTACGAGCAGTACTTC.